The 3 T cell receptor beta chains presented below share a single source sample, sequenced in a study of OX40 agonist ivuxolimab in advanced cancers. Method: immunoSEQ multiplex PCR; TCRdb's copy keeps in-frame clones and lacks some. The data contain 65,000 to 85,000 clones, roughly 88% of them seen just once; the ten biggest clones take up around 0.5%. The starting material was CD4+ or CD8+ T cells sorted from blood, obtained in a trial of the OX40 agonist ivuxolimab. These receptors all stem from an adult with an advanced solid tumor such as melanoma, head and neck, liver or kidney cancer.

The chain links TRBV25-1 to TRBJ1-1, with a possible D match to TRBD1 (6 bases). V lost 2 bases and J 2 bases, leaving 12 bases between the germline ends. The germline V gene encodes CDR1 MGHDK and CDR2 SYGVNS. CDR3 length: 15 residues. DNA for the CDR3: TGTGCCAGCAGTGAAAACCCAGGGGAAAACACTGAAGCTTTCTTT. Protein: CASSENPGENTEAFF. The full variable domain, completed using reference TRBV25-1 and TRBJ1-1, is EADIYQTPRYLVIGTGKKITLECSQTMGHDKMYWYQQDPGMELHLIHYSYGVNSTEKGDLSSESTVSRIRTEHFPLTLESARPSHTSQYLCASSENPGENTEAFFGQGTRLTVV.

The CDR3 nucleotides read TGTGCCAGCAGTGAAGCCGGGACAGGCGGGGGAACGAGAAACATTCAGTACTTC. Protein sequence: CASSEAGTGGGTRNIQYF. The chain uses TRBV6-1 and TRBJ2-4, with D possibly TRBD1 on 8 matching bases. V lost 0 bases and J 6 bases, leaving 21 bases between the germline ends. This CDR3 spans 18 amino acids. Germline V CDR1 and CDR2: MNHNS, SASEGT.

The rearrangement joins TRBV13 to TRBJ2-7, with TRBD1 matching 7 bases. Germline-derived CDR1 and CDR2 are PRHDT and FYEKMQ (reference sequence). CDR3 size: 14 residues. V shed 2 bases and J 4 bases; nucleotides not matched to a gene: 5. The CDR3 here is CASSLRQGTYEQYF. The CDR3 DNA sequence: TGTGCCAGCAGCTTACGACAGGGAACGTACGAGCAGTACTTC.